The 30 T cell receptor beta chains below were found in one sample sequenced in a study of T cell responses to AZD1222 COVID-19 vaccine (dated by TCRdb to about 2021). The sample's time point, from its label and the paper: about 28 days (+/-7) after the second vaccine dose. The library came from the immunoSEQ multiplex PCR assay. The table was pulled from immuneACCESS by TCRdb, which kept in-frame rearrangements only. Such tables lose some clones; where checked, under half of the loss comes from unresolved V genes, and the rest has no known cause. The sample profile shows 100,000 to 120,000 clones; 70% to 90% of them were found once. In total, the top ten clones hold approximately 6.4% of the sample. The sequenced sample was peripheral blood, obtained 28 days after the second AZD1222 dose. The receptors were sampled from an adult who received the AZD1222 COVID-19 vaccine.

The CDR3 nucleotides read TGTGCCAGCTCACTTACACAGGGGGATGGCTACACCTTC. Translation: CASSLTQGDGYTF. J is TRBJ1-2 and V is TRBV18; 8 nucleotides agree with TRBD1. The length of the CDR3 is 13 residues. V was pared by 4 bases and J by 6 bases, with 4 bases of the junction left unmatched. Germline CDR1 reads KGHSH; CDR2 reads LQKENI.

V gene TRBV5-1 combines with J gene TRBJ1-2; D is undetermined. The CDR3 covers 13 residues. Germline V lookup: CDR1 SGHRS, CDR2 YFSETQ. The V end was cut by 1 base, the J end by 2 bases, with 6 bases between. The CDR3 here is CASSLPPNYGYTF. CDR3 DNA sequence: TGCGCCAGCAGCTTGCCCCCGAACTATGGCTACACCTTC. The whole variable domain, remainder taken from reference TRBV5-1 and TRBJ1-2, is KAGVTQTPRYLIKTRGQQVTLSCSPISGHRSVSWYQQTPGQGLQFLFEYFSETQRNKGNFPGRFSGRQFSNSRSEMNVSTLELGDSALYLCASSLPPNYGYTFGSGTRLTVV.

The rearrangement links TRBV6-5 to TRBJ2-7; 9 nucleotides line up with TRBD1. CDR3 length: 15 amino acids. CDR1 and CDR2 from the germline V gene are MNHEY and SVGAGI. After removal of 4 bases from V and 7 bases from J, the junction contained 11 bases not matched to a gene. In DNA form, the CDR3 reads TGTGCCAGCAGTTCGTCCGGACAGGGGATAGGGGAGCAGTACTTC. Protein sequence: CASSSSGQGIGEQYF.

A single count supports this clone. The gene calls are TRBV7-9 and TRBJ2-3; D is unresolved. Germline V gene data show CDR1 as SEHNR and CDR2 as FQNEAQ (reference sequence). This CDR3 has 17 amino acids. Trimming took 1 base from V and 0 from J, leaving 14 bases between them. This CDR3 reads CASSLVGPTTSTDTQYF. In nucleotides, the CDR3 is TGTGCCAGCAGCTTAGTTGGACCGACAACTAGCACAGATACGCAGTATTTT. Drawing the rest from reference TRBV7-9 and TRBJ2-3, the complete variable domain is DTGVSQNPRHKITKRGQNVTFRCDPISEHNRLYWYRQTLGQGPEFLTYFQNEAQLEKSRLLSDRFSAERPKGSFSTLEIQRTEQGDSAMYLCASSLVGPTTSTDTQYFGPGTRLTVL.

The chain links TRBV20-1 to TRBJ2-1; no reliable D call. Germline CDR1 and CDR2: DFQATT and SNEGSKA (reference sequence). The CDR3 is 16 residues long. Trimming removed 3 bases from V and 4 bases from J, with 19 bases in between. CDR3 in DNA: TGCAGTGCTAGTGGATCCAGTCCCAGCGAATACAATGAGCAGTTCTTC. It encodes CSASGSSPSEYNEQFF.

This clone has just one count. DNA for the CDR3: TGTGCCAGCAGAAATTCACAGGGATATAATTCACCCCTCCACTTT. Protein sequence: CASRNSQGYNSPLHF. The rearrangement links TRBV28 to TRBJ1-6; D might be TRBD1 (6 bases). V was cut by 6 bases and J by 4 bases, with 13 bases left in between. This CDR3 has 15 amino acids. Germline CDR1 MDHEN, CDR2 SYDVKM. The full variable domain, its missing parts supplied by reference TRBV28 and TRBJ1-6, is DVKVTQSSRYLVKRTGEKVFLECVQDMDHENMFWYRQDPGLGLRLIYFSYDVKMKEKGDIPEGYSVSREKKERFSLILESASTNQTSMYLCASRNSQGYNSPLHFGNGTRLTVT.

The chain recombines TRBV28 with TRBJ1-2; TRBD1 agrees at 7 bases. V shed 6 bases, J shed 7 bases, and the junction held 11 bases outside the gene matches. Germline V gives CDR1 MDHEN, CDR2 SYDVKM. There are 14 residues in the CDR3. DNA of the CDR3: TGTGCCAGCAGCCTTCCACTAACAGGGGCTGGCTACACCTTC. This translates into CASSLPLTGAGYTF.

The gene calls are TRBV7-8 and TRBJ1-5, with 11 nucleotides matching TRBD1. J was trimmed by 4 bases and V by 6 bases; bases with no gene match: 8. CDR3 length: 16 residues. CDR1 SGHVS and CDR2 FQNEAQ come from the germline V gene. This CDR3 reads CASRRDRGYSNQPQHF. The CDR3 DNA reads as TGTGCCAGCAGGCGGGACAGGGGGTATTCTAATCAGCCCCAGCATTTT.

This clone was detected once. CDR3 sequence: CASSPFPTDLYGYTF. Here the CDR3 DNA reads TGCGCCAGCAGCCCATTCCCGACAGACCTCTATGGCTACACCTTC. The rearrangement joins TRBV5-1 to TRBJ1-2, with D possibly being TRBD1 (5 bases). The CDR3 length is 15 residues. The V end lost 4 bases, the J end lost 4 bases, and 17 bases lay between the germline ends. Looked up from germline, CDR1 is SGHRS and CDR2 is YFSETQ.

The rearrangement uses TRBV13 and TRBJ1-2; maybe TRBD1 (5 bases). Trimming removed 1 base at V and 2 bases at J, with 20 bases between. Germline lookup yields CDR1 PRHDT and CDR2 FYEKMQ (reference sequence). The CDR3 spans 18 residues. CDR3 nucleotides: TGTGCCAGCAGCTTAGTTTCGGAGGGGACGGCCGGAAACTATGGCTACACCTTC. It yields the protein CASSLVSEGTAGNYGYTF.

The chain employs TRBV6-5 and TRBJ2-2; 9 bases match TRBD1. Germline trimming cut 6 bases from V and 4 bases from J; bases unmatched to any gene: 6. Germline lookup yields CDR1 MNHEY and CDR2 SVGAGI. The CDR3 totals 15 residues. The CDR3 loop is CASSRRTGVTGELFF. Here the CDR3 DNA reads TGTGCCAGCAGCCGACGGACAGGGGTCACCGGGGAGCTGTTTTTT.

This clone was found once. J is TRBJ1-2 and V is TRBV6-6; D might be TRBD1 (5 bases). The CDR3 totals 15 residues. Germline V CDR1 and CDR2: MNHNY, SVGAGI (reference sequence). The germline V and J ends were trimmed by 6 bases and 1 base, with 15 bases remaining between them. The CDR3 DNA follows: TGTGCCAGCAGCTTAGGGACCCGGGGTAACTATGGCTACACCTTC. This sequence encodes CASSLGTRGNYGYTF.

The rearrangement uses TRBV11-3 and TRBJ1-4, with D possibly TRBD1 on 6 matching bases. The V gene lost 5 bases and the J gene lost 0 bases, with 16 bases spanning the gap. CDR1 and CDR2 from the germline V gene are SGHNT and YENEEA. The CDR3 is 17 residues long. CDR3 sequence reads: CASSPQEGVATNEKLFF. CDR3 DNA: TGTGCCAGCAGCCCCCAGGAGGGGGTAGCAACTAATGAAAAACTGTTTTTT.

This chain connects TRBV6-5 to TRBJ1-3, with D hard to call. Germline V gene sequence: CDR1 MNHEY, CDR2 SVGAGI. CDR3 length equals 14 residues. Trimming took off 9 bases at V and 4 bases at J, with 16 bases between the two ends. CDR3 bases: TGTGCCAGTATGGGAGTAATGCCCGGAAACACCATATATTTT. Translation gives CASMGVMPGNTIYF.

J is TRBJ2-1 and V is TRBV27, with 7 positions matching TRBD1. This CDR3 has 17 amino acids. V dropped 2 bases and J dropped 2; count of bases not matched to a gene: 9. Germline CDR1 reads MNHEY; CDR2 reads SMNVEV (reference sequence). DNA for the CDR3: TGTGCCAGCAGTTTACATCAGACAGGGCCGACCTACAATGAGCAGTTCTTC. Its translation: CASSLHQTGPTYNEQFF.

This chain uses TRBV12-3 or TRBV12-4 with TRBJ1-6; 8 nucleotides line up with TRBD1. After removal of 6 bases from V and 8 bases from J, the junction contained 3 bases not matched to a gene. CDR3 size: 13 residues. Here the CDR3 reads CASSTTGDSPLHF. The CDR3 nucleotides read TGTGCCAGCAGCACGACAGGGGATTCACCCCTCCACTTT.

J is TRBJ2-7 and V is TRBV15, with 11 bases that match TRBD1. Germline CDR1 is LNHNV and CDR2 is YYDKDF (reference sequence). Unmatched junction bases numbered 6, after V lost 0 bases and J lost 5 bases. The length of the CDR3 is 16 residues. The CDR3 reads CATSRDGTGGKDEQYF. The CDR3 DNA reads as TGTGCCACCAGCAGAGACGGGACAGGGGGGAAGGACGAGCAGTACTTC.

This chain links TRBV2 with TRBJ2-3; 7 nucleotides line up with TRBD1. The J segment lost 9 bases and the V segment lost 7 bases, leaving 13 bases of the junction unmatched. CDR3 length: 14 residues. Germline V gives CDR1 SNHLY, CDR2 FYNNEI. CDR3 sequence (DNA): TGTGCCAGCACCCGGGACAGTTCGTTGAGCACGCAGTATTTT. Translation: CASTRDSSLSTQYF.

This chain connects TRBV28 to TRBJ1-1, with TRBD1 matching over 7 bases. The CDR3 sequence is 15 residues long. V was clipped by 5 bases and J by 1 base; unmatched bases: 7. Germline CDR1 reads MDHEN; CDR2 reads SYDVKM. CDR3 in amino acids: CASSPRQGRNTEAFF. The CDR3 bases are TGTGCCAGCAGTCCACGACAGGGTCGGAACACTGAAGCTTTCTTT.

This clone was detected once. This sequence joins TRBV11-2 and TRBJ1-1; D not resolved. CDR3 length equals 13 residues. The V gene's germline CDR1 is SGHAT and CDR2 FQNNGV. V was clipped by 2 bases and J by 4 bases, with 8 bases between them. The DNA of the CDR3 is TGTGCCAGCAGCTTACTAGGGAGCACTGAAGCTTTCTTT. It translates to CASSLLGSTEAFF.

Here the CDR3 reads CASSQDSKPYEQYF. The DNA for the CDR3 is TGTGCCAGCAGCCAAGATAGCAAGCCTTACGAGCAGTACTTC. The chain couples TRBV3-1 (or the pseudogene TRBV3-2) to TRBJ2-7; no definite D call. Deletions cut 0 bases from V and 4 bases from J, with 10 bases between. The length of the CDR3 is 14 residues. CDR1 LGHDT and CDR2 YNNKEL come from the germline V gene (reference sequence).

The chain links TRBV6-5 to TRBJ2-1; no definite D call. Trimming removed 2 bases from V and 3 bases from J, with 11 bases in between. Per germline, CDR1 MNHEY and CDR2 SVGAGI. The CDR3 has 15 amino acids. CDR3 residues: CASSYIGSFYNEQFF. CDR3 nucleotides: TGTGCCAGCAGTTACATTGGTAGCTTCTACAATGAGCAGTTCTTC.

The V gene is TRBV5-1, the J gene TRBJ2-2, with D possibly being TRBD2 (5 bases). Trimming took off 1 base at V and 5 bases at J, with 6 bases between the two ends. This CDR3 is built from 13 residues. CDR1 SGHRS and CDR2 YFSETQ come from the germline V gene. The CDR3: CASSLSGTGELFF. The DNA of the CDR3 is TGCGCCAGCAGCTTGTCGGGGACCGGGGAGCTGTTTTTT. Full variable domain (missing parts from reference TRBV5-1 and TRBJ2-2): KAGVTQTPRYLIKTRGQQVTLSCSPISGHRSVSWYQQTPGQGLQFLFEYFSETQRNKGNFPGRFSGRQFSNSRSEMNVSTLELGDSALYLCASSLSGTGELFFGEGSRLTVL.

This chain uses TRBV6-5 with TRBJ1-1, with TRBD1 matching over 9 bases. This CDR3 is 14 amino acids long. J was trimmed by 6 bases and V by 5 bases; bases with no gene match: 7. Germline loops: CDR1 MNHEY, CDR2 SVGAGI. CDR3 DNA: TGTGCCAGCAGTCCCGCCGGACAGGGGTCTGAAGCTTTCTTT. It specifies CASSPAGQGSEAFF.

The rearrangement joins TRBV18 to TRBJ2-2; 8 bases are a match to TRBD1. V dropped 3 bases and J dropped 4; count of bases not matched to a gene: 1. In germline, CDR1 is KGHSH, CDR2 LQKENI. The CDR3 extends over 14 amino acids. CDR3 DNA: TGTGCCAGCTCACCTACAGGGGGCACCGGGGAGCTGTTTTTT. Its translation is CASSPTGGTGELFF.

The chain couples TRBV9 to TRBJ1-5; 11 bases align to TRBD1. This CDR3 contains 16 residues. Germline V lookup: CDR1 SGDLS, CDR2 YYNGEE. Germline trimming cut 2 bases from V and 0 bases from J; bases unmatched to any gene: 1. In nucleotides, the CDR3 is TGTGCCAGCAGCGTTGGGACAGGGGGTAGCAATCAGCCCCAGCATTTT. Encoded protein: CASSVGTGGSNQPQHF.

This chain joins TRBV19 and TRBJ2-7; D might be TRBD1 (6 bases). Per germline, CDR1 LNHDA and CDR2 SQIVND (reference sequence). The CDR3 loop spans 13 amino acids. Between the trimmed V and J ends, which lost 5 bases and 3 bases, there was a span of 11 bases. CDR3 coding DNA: TGTGCCAGTAGTTCGCAGGGGTACTACGAGCAGTACTTC. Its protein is CASSSQGYYEQYF.

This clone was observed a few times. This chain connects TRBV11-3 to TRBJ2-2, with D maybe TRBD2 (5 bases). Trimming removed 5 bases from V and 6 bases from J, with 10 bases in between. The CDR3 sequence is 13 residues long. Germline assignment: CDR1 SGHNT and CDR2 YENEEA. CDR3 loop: CASSPEGAGELFF. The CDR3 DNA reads TGTGCCAGCAGCCCTGAGGGTGCCGGGGAGCTGTTTTTT.

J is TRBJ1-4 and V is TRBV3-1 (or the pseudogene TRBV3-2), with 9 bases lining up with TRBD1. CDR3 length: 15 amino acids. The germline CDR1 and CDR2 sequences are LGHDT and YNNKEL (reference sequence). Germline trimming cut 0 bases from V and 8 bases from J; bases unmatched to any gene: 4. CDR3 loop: CASSQETGQGEKLFF. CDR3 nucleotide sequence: TGTGCCAGCAGCCAAGAAACGGGACAGGGCGAAAAACTGTTTTTT.

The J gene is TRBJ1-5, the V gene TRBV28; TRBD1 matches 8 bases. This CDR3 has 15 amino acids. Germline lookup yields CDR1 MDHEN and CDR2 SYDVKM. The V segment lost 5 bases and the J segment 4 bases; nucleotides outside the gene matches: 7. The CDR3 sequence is CASSRRDRLNQPQHF. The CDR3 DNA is TGTGCCAGCAGTCGCCGGGACAGGCTGAATCAGCCCCAGCATTTT.